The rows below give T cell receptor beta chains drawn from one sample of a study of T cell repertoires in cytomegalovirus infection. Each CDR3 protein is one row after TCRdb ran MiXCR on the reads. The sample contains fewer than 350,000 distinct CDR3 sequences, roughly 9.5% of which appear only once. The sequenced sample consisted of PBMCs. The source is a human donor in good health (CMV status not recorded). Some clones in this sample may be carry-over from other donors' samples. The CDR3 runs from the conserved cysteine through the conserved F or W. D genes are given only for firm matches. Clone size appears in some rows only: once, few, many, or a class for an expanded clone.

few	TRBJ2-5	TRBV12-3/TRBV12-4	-	CASRSLGTGGETQYF	TGTGCCAGCAGAAGTTTAGGAACAGGAGGTGAGACCCAGTACTTC
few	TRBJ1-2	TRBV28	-	CASSTWTENYGYTF	TGTGCCAGCAGTACCTGGACAGAAAACTATGGCTACACCTTC
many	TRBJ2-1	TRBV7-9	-	CASSLPPGPEFNEQFF	TGTGCCAGCAGCCTTCCACCGGGACCAGAGTTCAATGAGCAGTTCTTC
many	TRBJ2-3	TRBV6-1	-	CASSFRDLKGTTDTQYF	TGTGCCAGCAGCTTCCGGGACCTCAAGGGGACCACAGATACGCAGTATTTT
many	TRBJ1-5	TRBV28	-	CASREFTGTTSNQPQHF	TGTGCCAGCAGGGAATTTACCGGGACAACTAGCAATCAGCCCCAGCATTTT
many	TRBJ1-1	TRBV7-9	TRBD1	CASSSTGTGMAFF	TGTGCCAGCAGCTCAACCGGGACAGGGATGGCTTTCTTT
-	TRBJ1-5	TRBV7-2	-	CASSLRWDQPQHF	TGTGCCAGCAGCCTCCGATGGGATCAGCCCCAGCATTTT
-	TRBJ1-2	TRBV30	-	CAWSVRQSGGYTF	TGTGCCTGGAGTGTACGTCAAAGTGGTGGCTACACCTTC
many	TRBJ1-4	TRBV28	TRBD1	CASSGKGQPNEKLFF	TGTGCCAGCAGTGGGAAGGGACAGCCAAATGAAAAACTGTTTTTT
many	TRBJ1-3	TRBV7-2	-	CASGGLVGNTIYF	TGTGCCAGCGGGGGGCTAGTGGGAAACACCATATATTTT
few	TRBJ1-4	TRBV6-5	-	CASSPSWGATAGEKLFF	TGTGCCAGCAGTCCCTCCTGGGGGGCTACTGCGGGTGAAAAACTGTTTTTT
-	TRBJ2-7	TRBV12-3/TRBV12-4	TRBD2	CASTVTSGISYEQYF	TGTGCCAGCACCGTGACTAGCGGGATTTCCTACGAGCAGTACTTC
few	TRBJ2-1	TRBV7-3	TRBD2	CASSRTSGADKSSYNEQFF	TGTGCCAGCAGTCGGACTAGCGGGGCGGATAAGAGCTCCTACAATGAGCAGTTCTTC
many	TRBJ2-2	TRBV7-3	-	CASTLGGLGGELFF	TGTGCCAGCACCCTAGGGGGGCTAGGCGGGGAGCTGTTTTTT
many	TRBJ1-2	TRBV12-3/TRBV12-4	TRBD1	CASSSGQGETNYGYTF	TGTGCCAGCAGTTCCGGACAGGGCGAAACTAACTATGGCTACACCTTC
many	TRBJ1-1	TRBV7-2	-	CASSLRGAGNTEAFF	TGTGCCAGCAGCTTAAGGGGGGCGGGCAACACTGAAGCTTTCTTT
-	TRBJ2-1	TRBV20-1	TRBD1	CSALLTGGWNNEQFF	TGCAGTGCTTTACTCACAGGGGGGTGGAACAATGAGCAGTTCTTC
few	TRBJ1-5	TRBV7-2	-	CASTLARGRVQPQHF	TGTGCCAGCACCTTGGCCCGGGGGCGGGTTCAGCCCCAGCATTTT
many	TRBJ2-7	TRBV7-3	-	CASSSQTGSHEQYF	TGTGCCAGCAGCTCCCAGACAGGTTCCCACGAGCAGTACTTC
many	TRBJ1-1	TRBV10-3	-	CAISAGVNTEAFF	TGTGCCATCAGTGCAGGGGTGAACACTGAAGCTTTCTTT
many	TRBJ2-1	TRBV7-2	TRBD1	CASSSGTGFHEQFF	TGTGCCAGCAGCTCCGGGACAGGGTTCCATGAGCAGTTCTTC
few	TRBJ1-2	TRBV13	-	CASSSNSGVPYGYTF	TGTGCCAGCAGCTCCAACTCAGGGGTCCCCTATGGCTACACCTTC
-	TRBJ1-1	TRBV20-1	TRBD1	CSARDFDRGGTEAFF	TGCAGTGCTAGAGATTTTGACAGGGGAGGGACTGAAGCTTTCTTT
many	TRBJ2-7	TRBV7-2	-	CASSLLEGSYEQYF	TGTGCCAGCAGCCTCCTAGAGGGTTCCTACGAGCAGTACTTC
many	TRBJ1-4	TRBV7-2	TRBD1	CASTTRQGASNEKLFF	TGTGCCAGCACAACCCGGCAGGGGGCTTCTAATGAAAAACTGTTTTTT
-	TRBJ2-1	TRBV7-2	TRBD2	CASVEKRMGLAGFNEQFF	TGTGCCAGCGTAGAAAAACGGATGGGACTAGCGGGCTTCAATGAGCAGTTCTTC
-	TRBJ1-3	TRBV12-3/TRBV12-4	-	CASQEGQRGLSGNTIYF	TGTGCCAGCCAGGAAGGGCAGAGGGGCCTCTCTGGAAACACCATATATTTT
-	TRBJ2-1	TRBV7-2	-	CASSLNGYNEQFF	TGTGCCAGCAGCTTAAACGGCTACAATGAGCAGTTCTTC
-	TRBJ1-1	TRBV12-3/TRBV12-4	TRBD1	CASSLGEGAVNTEAFF	TGTGCCAGCAGTTTAGGGGAGGGGGCGGTGAACACTGAAGCTTTCTTT
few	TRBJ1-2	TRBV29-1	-	CSVAGPNYGYTF	TGCAGCGTTGCCGGGCCGAACTATGGCTACACCTTC
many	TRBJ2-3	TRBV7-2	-	CASSPSGARGASTDTQYF	TGTGCCAGCAGCCCCTCGGGTGCGCGGGGCGCCAGCACAGATACGCAGTATTTT
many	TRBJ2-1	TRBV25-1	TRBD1	CASTPGQGYYNEQFF	TGTGCCAGCACGCCCGGACAGGGTTACTACAATGAGCAGTTCTTC
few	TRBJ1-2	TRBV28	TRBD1	CASSLGTDGGYTF	TGTGCCAGCAGTTTAGGGACAGATGGCGGCTACACCTTC
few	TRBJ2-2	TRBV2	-	CASSGRVANTGELFF	TGTGCCAGCAGTGGCAGGGTTGCGAACACCGGGGAGCTGTTTTTT
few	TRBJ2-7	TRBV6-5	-	CASGRFEQYF	TGTGCCAGCGGTCGGTTCGAGCAGTACTTC
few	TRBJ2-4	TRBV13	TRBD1	CASSPSGQRYRLAKNIQYF	TGTGCCAGCAGCCCATCGGGACAGCGTTATCGACTAGCCAAAAACATTCAGTACTTC
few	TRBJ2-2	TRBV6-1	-	CASSDRGTYTGELFF	TGTGCCAGCAGTGATCGCGGGACATACACCGGGGAGCTGTTTTTT
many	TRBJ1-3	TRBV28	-	CAIRALSGNTIYF	TGTGCCATCCGGGCCCTCTCTGGAAACACCATATATTTT
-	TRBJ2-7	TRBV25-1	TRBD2	CASSERGTSGRAHEQYF	TGTGCCAGCAGTGAACGGGGGACTAGCGGGAGGGCCCACGAGCAGTACTTC
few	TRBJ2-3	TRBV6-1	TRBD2	CASSEAIAGTDTQYF	TGTGCCAGCAGTGAAGCGATAGCGGGGACAGATACGCAGTATTTT
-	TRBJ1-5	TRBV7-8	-	CASSLGDILQPQHF	TGTGCCAGCAGCTTAGGGGACATTCTACAGCCCCAGCATTTT
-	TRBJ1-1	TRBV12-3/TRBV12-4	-	CASTVRFVNTEAFF	TGTGCCAGCACCGTGAGGTTCGTGAACACTGAAGCTTTCTTT
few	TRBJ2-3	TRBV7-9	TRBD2	CAFPGGPAPDTQYF	TGTGCCTTCCCGGGGGGGCCTGCACCAGATACGCAGTATTTT
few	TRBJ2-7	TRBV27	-	CASSMGVYYEQYF	TGTGCCAGCAGCATGGGGGTCTACTACGAGCAGTACTTC
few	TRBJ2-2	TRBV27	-	CASSLLPSTGELFF	TGTGCCAGCAGTTTATTACCGAGCACCGGGGAGCTGTTTTTT
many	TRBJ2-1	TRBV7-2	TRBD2	CASSFSTGTRGNEQFF	TGTGCCAGCAGCTTTTCTACCGGGACTAGAGGCAATGAGCAGTTCTTC
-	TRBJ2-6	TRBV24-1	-	CATSDPVTGANVLTF	TGTGCCACCAGTGACCCGGTAACTGGGGCCAACGTCCTGACTTTC
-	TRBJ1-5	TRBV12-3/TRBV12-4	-	CASSFDRNQPQHF	TGTGCCAGCAGTTTTGACAGAAATCAGCCCCAGCATTTT
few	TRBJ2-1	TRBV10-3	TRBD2	CAISEGGRVYNEQFF	TGTGCCATCAGTGAGGGCGGGAGGGTCTACAATGAGCAGTTCTTC
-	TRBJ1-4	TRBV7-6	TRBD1	CASSLSTGNEKLFF	TGTGCCAGCAGCCTATCGACAGGGAATGAAAAACTGTTTTTT
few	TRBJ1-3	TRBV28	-	CASRKGAGNTIYF	TGTGCCAGCAGGAAAGGGGCTGGAAACACCATATATTTT
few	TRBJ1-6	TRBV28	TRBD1	CASSGRGQGANSPLHF	TGTGCCAGCAGCGGAAGAGGACAGGGGGCTAATTCACCCCTCCACTTT
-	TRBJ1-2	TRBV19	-	CASSIDYGYTF	TGTGCCAGTAGTATAGATTATGGCTACACCTTC
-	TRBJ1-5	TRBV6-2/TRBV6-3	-	CASSYAGQLINQPQHF	TGTGCCAGCAGTTACGCCGGACAGCTGATCAATCAGCCCCAGCATTTT
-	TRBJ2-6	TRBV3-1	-	CASSQDRRREDVLTF	TGTGCCAGCAGCCAAGATAGAAGGAGGGAAGACGTCCTGACTTTC
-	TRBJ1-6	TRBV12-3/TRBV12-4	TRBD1	CASRNAGQGVYSPLHF	TGTGCCAGCAGAAATGCGGGACAGGGTGTTTATTCACCCCTCCACTTT
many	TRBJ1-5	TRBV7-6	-	CASSPGTREDQPQHF	TGTGCCAGCAGCCCAGGGACTAGGGAGGATCAGCCCCAGCATTTT
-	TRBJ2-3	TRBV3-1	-	CASSPTPGGTDTQYF	TGTGCCAGCAGCCCTACCCCAGGGGGGACAGATACGCAGTATTTT
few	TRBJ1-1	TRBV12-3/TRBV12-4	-	CASTNLNTEAFF	TGTGCCAGCACAAACCTTAACACTGAAGCTTTCTTT
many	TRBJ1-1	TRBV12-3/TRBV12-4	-	CASTIRPPGRGAFF	TGTGCCAGCACCATAAGACCCCCCGGGCGCGGAGCTTTCTTT